In this sample, the clone carrying this TCR beta chain turned up many times. Its antigen remains unidentified. The data stem from a study of T cells in Graves' hyperthyroidism and ophthalmopathy. Study-wide background: Blood was drawn when the patient was first diagnosed and still untreated.

Researchers barred patients who had uncontrolled infection, other autoimmune disease, pregnancy or lactation. General study points: Ophthalmopathy and stable hyperthyroidism were told apart by a 13 V-J model. Most expanded thyroid clonotypes above 0.001 recurred in blood.

The source material, RNA transcripts, was used to amplify TCR beta CDR3 regions. The HTBI set primed first-round TCR CDR3 RT-PCR. Using its own MiXCR run on the multiplex PCR reads, TCRdb lists one record per CDR3 protein. The sample has hundreds of thousands of distinct CDR3 sequences, 11% to 15% seen once. Sequencing was carried out using blood. The sequence came from a woman aged 25 to 39 with Graves' hyperthyroidism that later progressed to Graves' ophthalmopathy.

Here the CDR3 DNA reads TGTGCCAGCAGTCCGCCGGGGTCGAGAGGTCTCAACACCGGGGAGCTGTTTTTT. This codes for CASSPPGSRGLNTGELFF. The chain combines TRBV3-1 with TRBJ2-2, with a weak D call TRBD2 (5 bases). The CDR3 extends over 18 amino acids. With 6 bases removed from V and 2 bases from J, the gap between germline ends came to 22 bases. Germline V gene lookup returns CDR1 LGHDT and CDR2 YNNKEL (reference sequence).